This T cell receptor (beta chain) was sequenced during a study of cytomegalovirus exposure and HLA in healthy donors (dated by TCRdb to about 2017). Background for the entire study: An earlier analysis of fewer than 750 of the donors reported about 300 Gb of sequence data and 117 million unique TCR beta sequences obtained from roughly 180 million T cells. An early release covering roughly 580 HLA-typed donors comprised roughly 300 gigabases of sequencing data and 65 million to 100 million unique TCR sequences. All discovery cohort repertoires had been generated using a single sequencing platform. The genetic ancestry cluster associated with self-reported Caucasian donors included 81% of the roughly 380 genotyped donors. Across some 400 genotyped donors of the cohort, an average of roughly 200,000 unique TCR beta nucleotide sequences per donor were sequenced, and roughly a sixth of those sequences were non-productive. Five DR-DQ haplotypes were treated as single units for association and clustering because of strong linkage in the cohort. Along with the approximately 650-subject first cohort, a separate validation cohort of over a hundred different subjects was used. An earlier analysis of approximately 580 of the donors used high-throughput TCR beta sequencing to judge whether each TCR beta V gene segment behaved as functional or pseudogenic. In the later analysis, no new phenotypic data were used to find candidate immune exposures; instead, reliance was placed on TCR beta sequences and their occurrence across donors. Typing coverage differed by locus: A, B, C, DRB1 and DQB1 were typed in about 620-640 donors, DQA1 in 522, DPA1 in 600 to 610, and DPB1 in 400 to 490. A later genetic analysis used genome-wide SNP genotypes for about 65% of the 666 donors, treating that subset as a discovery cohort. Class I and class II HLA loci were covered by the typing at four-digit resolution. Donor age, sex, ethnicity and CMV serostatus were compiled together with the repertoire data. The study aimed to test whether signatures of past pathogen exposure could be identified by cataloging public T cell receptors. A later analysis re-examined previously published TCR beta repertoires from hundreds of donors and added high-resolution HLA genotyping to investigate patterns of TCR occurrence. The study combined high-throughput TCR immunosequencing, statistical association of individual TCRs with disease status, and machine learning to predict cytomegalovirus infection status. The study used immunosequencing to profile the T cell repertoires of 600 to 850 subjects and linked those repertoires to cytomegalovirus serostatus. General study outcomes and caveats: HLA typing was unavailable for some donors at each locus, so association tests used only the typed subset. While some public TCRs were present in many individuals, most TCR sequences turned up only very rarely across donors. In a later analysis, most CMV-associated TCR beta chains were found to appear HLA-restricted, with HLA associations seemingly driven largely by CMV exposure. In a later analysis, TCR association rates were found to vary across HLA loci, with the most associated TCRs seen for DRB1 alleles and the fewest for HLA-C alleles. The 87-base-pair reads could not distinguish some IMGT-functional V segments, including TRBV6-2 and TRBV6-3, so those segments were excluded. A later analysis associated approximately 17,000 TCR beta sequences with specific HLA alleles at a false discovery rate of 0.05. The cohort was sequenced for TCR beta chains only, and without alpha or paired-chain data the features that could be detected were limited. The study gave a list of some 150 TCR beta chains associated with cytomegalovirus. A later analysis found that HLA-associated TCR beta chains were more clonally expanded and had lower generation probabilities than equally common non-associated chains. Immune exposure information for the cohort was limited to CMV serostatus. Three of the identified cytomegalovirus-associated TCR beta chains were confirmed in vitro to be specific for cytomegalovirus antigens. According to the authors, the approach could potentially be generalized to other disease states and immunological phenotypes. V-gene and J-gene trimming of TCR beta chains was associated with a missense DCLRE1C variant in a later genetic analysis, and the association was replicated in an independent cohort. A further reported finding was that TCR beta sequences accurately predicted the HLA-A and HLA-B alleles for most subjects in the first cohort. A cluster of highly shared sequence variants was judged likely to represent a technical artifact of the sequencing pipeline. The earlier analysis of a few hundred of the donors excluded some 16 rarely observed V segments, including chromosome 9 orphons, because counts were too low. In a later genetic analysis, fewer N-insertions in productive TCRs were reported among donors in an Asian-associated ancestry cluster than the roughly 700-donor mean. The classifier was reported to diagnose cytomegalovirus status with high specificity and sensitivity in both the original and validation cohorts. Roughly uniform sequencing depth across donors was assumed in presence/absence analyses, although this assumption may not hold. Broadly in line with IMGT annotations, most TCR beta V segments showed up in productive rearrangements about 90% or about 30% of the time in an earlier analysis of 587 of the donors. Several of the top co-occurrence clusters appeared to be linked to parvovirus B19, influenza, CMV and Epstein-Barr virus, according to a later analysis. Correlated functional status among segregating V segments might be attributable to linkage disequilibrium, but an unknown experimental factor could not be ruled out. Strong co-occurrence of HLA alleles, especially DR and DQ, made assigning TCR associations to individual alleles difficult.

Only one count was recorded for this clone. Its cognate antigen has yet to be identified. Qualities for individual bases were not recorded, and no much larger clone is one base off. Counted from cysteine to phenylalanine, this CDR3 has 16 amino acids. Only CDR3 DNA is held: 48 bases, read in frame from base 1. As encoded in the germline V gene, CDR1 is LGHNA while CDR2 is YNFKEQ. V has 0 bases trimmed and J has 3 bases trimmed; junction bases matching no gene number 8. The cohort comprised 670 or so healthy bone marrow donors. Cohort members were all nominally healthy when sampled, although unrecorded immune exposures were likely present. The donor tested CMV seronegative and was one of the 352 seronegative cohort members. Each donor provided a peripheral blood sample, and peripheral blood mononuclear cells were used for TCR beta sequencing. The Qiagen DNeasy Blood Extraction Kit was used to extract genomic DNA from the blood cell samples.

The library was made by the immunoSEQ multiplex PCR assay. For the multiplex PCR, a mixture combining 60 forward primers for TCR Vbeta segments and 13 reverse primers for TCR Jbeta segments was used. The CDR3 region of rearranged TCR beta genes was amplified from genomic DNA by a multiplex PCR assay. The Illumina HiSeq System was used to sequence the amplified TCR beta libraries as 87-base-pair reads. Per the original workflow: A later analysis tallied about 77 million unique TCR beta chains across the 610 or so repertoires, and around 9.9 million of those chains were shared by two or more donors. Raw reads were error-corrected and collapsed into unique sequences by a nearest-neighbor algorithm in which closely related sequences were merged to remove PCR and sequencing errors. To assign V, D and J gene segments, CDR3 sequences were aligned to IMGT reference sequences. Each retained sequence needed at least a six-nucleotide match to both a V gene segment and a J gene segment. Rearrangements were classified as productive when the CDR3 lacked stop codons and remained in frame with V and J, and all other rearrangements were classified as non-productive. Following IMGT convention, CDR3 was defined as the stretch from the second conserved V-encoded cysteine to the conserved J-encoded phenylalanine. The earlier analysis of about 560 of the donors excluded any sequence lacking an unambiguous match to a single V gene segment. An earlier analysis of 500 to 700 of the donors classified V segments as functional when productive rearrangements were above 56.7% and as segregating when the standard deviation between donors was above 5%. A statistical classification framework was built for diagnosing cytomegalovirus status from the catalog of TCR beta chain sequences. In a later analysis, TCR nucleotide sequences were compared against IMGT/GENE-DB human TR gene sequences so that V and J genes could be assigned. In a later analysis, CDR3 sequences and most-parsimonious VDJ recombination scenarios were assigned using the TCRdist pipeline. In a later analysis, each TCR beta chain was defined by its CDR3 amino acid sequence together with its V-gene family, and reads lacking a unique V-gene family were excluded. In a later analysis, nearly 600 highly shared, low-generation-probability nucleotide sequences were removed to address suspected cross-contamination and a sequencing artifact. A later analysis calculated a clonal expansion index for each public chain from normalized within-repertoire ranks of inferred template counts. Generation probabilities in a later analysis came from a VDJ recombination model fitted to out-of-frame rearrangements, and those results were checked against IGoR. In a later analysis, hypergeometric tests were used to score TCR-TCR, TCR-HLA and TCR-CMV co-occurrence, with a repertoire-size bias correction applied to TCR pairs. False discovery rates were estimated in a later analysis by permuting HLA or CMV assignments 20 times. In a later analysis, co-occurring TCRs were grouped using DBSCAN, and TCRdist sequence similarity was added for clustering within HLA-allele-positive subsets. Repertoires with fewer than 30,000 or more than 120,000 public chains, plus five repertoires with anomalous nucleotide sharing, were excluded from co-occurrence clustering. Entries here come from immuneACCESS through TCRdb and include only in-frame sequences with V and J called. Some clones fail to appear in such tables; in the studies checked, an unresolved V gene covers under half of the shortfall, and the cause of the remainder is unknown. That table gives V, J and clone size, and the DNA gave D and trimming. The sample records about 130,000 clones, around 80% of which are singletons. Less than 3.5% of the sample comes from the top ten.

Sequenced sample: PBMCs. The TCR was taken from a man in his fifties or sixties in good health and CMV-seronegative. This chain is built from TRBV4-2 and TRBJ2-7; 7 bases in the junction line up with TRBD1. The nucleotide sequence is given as TGTGCCAGCAGCCAAGATGGTGGACAGGTGAGCTACGAGCAGTACTTC. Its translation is CASSQDGGQVSYEQYF.